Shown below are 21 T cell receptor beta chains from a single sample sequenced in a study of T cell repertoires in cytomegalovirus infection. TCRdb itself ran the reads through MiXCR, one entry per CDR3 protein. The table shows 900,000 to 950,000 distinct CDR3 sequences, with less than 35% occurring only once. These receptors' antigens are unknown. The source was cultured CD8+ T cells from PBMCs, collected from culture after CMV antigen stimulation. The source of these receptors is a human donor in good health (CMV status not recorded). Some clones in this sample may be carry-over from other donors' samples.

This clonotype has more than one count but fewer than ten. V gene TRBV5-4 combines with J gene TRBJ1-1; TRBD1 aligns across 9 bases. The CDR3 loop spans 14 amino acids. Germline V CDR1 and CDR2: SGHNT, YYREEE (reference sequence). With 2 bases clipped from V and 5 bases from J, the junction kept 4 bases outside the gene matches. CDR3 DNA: TGTGCCAGCAGCTTATGGACAGGGGAAACTGAAGCTTTCTTT. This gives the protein CASSLWTGETEAFF.

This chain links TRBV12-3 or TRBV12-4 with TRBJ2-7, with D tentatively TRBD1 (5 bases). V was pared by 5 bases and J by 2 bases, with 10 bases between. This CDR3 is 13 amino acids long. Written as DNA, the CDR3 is TGTGCCAGCAGTCCGGACATCACCTACGAGCAGTACTTC. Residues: CASSPDITYEQYF.

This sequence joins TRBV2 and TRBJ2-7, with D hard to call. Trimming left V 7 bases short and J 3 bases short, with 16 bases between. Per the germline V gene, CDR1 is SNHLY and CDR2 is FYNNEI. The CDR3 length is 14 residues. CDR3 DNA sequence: TGTGCCAGCACCCAGTGGTTGGTTGGCTACGAGCAGTACTTC. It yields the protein CASTQWLVGYEQYF. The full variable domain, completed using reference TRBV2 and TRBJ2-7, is EPEVTQTPSHQVTQMGQEVILRCVPISNHLYFYWYRQILGQKVEFLVSFYNNEISEKSEIFDDQFSVERPDGSNFTLKIRSTKLEDSAMYFCASTQWLVGYEQYFGPGTRLTVT.

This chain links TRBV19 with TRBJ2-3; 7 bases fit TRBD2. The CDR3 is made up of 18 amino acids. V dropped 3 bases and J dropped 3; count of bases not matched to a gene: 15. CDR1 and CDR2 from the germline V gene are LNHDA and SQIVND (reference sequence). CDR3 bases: TGTGCCAGTAGTATTTTTATATTGTCGCGGGGGATAACAGATACGCAGTATTTT. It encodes CASSIFILSRGITDTQYF.

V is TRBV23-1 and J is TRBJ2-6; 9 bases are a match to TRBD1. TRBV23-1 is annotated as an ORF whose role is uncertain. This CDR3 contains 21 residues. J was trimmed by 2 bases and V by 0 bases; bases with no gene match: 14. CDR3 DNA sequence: TGCGCCAGCAGTCAATCCATGCACCGGGACAGGGAAGTCCCTGGGGCCAACGTCCTGACTTTC. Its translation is CASSQSMHRDREVPGANVLTF.

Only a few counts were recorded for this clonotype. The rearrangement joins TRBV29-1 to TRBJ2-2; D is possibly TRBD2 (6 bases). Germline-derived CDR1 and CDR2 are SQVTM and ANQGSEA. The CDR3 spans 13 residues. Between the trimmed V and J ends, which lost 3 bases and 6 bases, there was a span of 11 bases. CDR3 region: CSVEVGEAGELFF. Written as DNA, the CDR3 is TGCAGCGTTGAGGTGGGGGAGGCCGGGGAGCTGTTTTTT.

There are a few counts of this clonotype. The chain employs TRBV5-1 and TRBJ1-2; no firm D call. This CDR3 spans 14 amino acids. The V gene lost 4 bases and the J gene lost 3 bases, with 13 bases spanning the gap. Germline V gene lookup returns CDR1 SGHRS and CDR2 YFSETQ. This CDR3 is CASSPDGPHYGYTF. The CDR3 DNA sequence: TGCGCCAGCAGCCCGGACGGACCCCACTATGGCTACACCTTC.

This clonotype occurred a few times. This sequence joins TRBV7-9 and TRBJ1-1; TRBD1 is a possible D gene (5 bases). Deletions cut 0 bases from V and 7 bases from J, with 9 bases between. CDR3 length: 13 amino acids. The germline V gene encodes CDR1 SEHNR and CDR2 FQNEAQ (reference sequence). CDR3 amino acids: CASSLAGGREAFF. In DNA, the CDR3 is TGTGCCAGCAGCTTAGCGGGGGGTCGTGAAGCTTTCTTT.

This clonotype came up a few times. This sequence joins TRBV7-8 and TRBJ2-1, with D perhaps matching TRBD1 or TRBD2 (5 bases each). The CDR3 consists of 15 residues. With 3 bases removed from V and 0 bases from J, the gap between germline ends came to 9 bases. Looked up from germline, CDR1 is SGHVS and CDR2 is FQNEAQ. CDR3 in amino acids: CASSFPGSSYNEQFF. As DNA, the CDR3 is TGTGCCAGCAGCTTTCCAGGGAGCTCCTACAATGAGCAGTTCTTC.

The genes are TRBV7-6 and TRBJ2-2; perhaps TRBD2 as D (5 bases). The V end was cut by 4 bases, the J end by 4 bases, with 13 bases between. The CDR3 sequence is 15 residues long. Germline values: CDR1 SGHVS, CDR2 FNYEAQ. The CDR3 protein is CASSSPRGTTGELFF. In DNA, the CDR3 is TGTGCCAGCAGCTCTCCCCGGGGTACCACCGGGGAGCTGTTTTTT.

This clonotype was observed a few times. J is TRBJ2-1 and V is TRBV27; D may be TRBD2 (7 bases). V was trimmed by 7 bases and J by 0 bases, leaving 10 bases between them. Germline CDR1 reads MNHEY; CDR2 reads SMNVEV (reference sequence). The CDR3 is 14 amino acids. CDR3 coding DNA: TGTGCCAGCACTCGGGGGGCCTCCTACAATGAGCAGTTCTTC. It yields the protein CASTRGASYNEQFF.

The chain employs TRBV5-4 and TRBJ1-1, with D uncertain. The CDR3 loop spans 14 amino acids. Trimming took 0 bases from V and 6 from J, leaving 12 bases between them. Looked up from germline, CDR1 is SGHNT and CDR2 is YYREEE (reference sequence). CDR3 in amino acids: CASSLGSGDAEAFF. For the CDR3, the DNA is TGTGCCAGCAGCTTGGGCTCGGGAGACGCTGAAGCTTTCTTT. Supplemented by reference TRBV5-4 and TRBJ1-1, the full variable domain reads ETGVTQSPTHLIKTRGQQVTLRCSSQSGHNTVSWYQQALGQGPQFIFQYYREEENGRGNFPPRFSGLQFPNYSSELNVNALELDDSALYLCASSLGSGDAEAFFGQGTRLTVV.

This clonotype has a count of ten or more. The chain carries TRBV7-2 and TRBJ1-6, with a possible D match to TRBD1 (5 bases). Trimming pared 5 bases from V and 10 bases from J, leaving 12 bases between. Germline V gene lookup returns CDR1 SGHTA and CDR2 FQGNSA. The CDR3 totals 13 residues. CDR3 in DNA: TGTGCCAGCAGCGGGACTTGGGAATCACCCCTCCACTTT. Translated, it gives CASSGTWESPLHF.

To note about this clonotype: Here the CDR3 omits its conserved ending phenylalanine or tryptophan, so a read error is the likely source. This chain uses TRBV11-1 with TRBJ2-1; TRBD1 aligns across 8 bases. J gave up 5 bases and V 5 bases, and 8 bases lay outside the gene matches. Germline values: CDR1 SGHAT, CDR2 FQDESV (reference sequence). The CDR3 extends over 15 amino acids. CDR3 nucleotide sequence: TGTGCCAGCAGCACCGGACAGGGTCCAAACAATGAGCAGTTCTTG. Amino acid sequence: CASSTGQGPNNEQFL.

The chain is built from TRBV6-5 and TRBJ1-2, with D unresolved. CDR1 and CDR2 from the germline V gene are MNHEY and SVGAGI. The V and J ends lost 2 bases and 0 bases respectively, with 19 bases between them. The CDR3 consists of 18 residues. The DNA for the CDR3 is TGTGCCAGCAGTTACAATGTATTTAAGGCTGAGGCTAACTATGGCTACACCTTC. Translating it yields CASSYNVFKAEANYGYTF.

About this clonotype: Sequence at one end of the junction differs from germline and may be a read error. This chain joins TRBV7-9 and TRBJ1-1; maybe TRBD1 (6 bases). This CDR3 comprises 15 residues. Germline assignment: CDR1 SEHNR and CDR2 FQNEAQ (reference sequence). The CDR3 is CASSSQTGLNTEAFF. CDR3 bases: TGTGCCAGCAGCTCCCAGACAGGCTTGAATACTGAAGCTTTCTTT.

The CDR3 DNA sequence: TGTGCCAGCAGTGGAGAGGACAGCTATCCGTATAACTATGGCTACACCTTC. Translating it yields CASSGEDSYPYNYGYTF. This chain links TRBV25-1 with TRBJ1-2; D may be TRBD1 (6 bases). The CDR3 is made up of 17 amino acids. V lost 4 bases, J lost 1 base, and 19 bases lay in between. Germline V gives CDR1 MGHDK, CDR2 SYGVNS.

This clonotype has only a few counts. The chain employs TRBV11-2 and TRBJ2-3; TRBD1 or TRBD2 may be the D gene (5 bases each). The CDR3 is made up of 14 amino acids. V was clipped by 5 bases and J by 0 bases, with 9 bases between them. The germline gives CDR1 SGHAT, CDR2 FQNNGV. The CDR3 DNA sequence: TGTGCCAGCAGCGTGGGACCGAGCACAGATACGCAGTATTTT. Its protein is CASSVGPSTDTQYF.

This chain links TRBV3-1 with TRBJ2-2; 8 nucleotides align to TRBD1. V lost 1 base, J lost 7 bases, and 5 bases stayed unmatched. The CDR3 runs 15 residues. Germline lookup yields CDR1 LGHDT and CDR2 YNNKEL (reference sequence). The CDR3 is CASSQGTGSDGELFF. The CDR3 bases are TGTGCCAGCAGCCAAGGGACAGGGTCGGACGGGGAGCTGTTTTTT.

CDR3 nucleotide sequence: TGTGCCAGCAGTGAATCAAGGGCCAGGACAAATCAGCCCCAGCATTTT. Residues: CASSESRARTNQPQHF. The chain carries TRBV25-1 and TRBJ1-5; possibly TRBD1 for D (5 bases). The V end was cut by 1 base, the J end by 4 bases, with 14 bases between. CDR1 MGHDK and CDR2 SYGVNS come from the germline V gene. This CDR3 contains 16 residues.

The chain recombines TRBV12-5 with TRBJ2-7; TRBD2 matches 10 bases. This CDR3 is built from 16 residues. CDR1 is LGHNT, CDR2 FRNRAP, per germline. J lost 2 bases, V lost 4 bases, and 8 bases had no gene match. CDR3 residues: CASGWTKSGGAYEQYF. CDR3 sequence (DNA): TGTGCTAGTGGTTGGACAAAGAGCGGGGGGGCCTACGAGCAGTACTTC.